This T cell receptor (beta chain) was sequenced in a study of T cell repertoires in cytomegalovirus infection. Whole-study context: Recently identified HLA-C-restricted CMV epitopes were used, and well-studied HLA-B-restricted CMV epitopes were used as well. It was the public TCR beta signatures that indicated both CMV infection and matching HLA type.

This clonotype appeared many times. As yet, its antigen is unknown. General study results and limits: It was HLA-C-restricted CMV-specific TCR beta clonotypes that dominated the response ex vivo. Summed frequency of public TCR beta families distinguished CMV carriers with the relevant HLA.

TCRdb reprocessed the reads via MiXCR and lists one record per CDR3 protein. The table records roughly 800,000 distinct CDR3 sequences, about 29% of them present only once. The CDR3 contains 15 residues. V shed 1 base and J shed 3 bases, with 10 bases lying between them. The germline CDR1 and CDR2 sequences are MNHNS and SASEGT. The sequence was collected from a human donor in good health (CMV status not recorded). Some clones in this sample may be carry-over from other donors' samples. The V and J genes are TRBV6-1 and TRBJ2-1; D gene unclear. The material sequenced was cultured CD8+ T cells from PBMCs, taken from culture after CMV antigen stimulation. The CDR3 reads CASSEEGLHYNEQFF. The CDR3 nucleotides are TGTGCCAGCAGTGAAGAAGGGCTTCACTACAATGAGCAGTTCTTC.